These T cell receptor beta chains were read from a single sample in a study of identical twins. In TCRdb, the 5' RACE reads were re-called with MiXCR into one record per CDR3 protein. This table holds approximately 500,000 distinct CDR3 sequences, roughly 26% found once. The data were also submitted as part of a second study, on T cells expressing NK-cell markers.

The specimen was CD4+ T cells sorted from blood. The receptor set was obtained from a woman between 18 and 29 years old in good health. Each CDR3 is given with its conserved first and last residue. Each record gives: CDR3 protein, V gene, clone size. Some rows have no size entry. The others give once, few or many, or a class for an expanded clone.

CDR3 protein: CATSRAAEGRRFF
V gene: TRBV15
clone size: few

CDR3 protein: CSARVRGWYQETQYF
V gene: TRBV20-1
clone size: few

CDR3 protein: CSALGLGDNEQFF
V gene: TRBV20-1
clone size: NA

CDR3 protein: CASSPTQGLYSNQPQHF
V gene: TRBV6-1
clone size: few

CDR3 protein: CASSVVPGHAGELYF
V gene: TRBV9
clone size: NA

CDR3 protein: CSARDLAESGTDTQYF
V gene: TRBV20-1
clone size: few

CDR3 protein: CSVVRTSSYNEQFF
V gene: TRBV29-1
clone size: NA

CDR3 protein: CASSPITTVAQYNEQFF
V gene: TRBV5-5
clone size: NA

CDR3 protein: CASSQDPGGAEDTQYF
V gene: TRBV4-2
clone size: NA

CDR3 protein: CASSRAGAGEQYF
V gene: TRBV5-5
clone size: NA

CDR3 protein: CASTRGGGLAQDTQYF
V gene: TRBV10-2
clone size: few

CDR3 protein: CASSIWGLMNTEAFF
V gene: TRBV19
clone size: once

CDR3 protein: CASSFTMDTQYF
V gene: TRBV5-1
clone size: NA

CDR3 protein: CASSSIPGGRGGAEQYF
V gene: TRBV7-9
clone size: few

CDR3 protein: CASSFRSPSITSSHEQYF
V gene: TRBV5-1
clone size: few

CDR3 protein: CASSPQGQVNTEAFF
V gene: TRBV12-3/TRBV12-4
clone size: many

CDR3 protein: CASSLEQETQYF
V gene: TRBV5-1
clone size: NA

CDR3 protein: CASTTRDRGYEQYF
V gene: TRBV25-1
clone size: few

CDR3 protein: CASSYLVGATDTQYF
V gene: TRBV6-5
clone size: NA

CDR3 protein: CAISDGQTYNSPLHF
V gene: TRBV10-3
clone size: few

CDR3 protein: CSARQGLAGGSREQFF
V gene: TRBV29-1
clone size: few

CDR3 protein: CASSVARGLSTEAFF
V gene: TRBV9
clone size: few

CDR3 protein: CASSPQGLGGELFF
V gene: TRBV12-3/TRBV12-4
clone size: few

CDR3 protein: CAISETTGLGGEQFF
V gene: TRBV10-3
clone size: NA

CDR3 protein: CSARIGAELLEQYF
V gene: TRBV20-1
clone size: NA

CDR3 protein: CASSTSGRNTGELFF
V gene: TRBV12-3/TRBV12-4
clone size: NA

CDR3 protein: CASSPDREETQYF
V gene: TRBV5-1
clone size: few

CDR3 protein: CSAIRQGYGYTF
V gene: TRBV20-1
clone size: NA

CDR3 protein: CASSQEYEQFF
V gene: TRBV14
clone size: NA

CDR3 protein: CSVVQDYYEQYF
V gene: TRBV29-1
clone size: few

CDR3 protein: CASRYASGRGDTQYF
V gene: TRBV6-5
clone size: NA

CDR3 protein: CASSPRQGQPGELFF
V gene: TRBV5-1
clone size: few

CDR3 protein: CASSSMGNTEAFF
V gene: TRBV5-1
clone size: NA

CDR3 protein: CASSLPLRSEKLFF
V gene: TRBV7-9
clone size: NA

CDR3 protein: CATSDRRRNTGELFF
V gene: TRBV24-1
clone size: NA

CDR3 protein: CASSLGLAGVRGGTQYF
V gene: TRBV12-3/TRBV12-4
clone size: NA

CDR3 protein: CSAREGSGTQPEQFF
V gene: TRBV20-1
clone size: few

CDR3 protein: CASSSTRANEQFF
V gene: TRBV7-9
clone size: NA

CDR3 protein: CASSLGQEGRETQYF
V gene: TRBV5-4
clone size: NA

CDR3 protein: CASSLTGANEQYF
V gene: TRBV7-2
clone size: few

CDR3 protein: CASSLGVNEQYF
V gene: TRBV7-9
clone size: few

CDR3 protein: CSARDGGLWYEQFF
V gene: TRBV20-1
clone size: NA

CDR3 protein: CASSFGRGDEKLFF
V gene: TRBV7-2
clone size: NA

CDR3 protein: CASSDLGRDPETQYF
V gene: TRBV2
clone size: few

CDR3 protein: CASSYGQLQPQHF
V gene: TRBV6-5
clone size: NA

CDR3 protein: CATSDGRAHEQFF
V gene: TRBV24-1
clone size: few